The text below deals with one T cell receptor (beta chain). This sample is part of a study of blood T cell repertoires in COVID-19. Looking at the study overall: The study drew acute and convalescent COVID-19 samples from the United States, Italy and Spain. Nucleic acid was either cDNA or gDNA, and it came from T cells, B-cell-depleted T cells, or PBMCs.

This CDR3 spans 13 amino acids. J was trimmed by 8 bases and V by 5 bases; bases with no gene match: 7. Clones were sequenced by immunoSEQ multiplex PCR, and TCRdb holds only the in-frame ones, with some missing. The sample comprises hundreds of thousands of clones, roughly 79% of which are singletons, and 7.5% rests with the top ten. Patients of the Seattle cohort, enrolled during active infection, were followed longitudinally. This TCR came from a woman at least 80 years old with COVID-19, enrolled during active disease. Sequencing input: peripheral blood. V usage is TRBV12-3 or TRBV12-4 and J usage is TRBJ1-2, with 8 bases that match TRBD1. CDR3 sequence reads: CASSPGQGWGYTF. DNA of the CDR3: TGTGCCAGCAGTCCCGGACAGGGCTGGGGCTACACCTTC.